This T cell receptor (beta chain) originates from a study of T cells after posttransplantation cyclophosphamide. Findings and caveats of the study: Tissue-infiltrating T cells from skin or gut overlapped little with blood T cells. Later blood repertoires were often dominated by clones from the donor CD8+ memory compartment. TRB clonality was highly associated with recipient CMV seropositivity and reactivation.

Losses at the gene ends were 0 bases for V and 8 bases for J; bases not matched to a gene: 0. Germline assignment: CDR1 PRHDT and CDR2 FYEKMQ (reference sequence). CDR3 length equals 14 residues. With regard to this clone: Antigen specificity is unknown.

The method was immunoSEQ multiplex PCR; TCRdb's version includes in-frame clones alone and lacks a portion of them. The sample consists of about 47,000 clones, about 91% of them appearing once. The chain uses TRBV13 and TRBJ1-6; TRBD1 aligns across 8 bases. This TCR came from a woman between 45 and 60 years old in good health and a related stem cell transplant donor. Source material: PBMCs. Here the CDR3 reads CASSLGQGDSPLHF. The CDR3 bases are TGTGCCAGCAGCTTAGGACAGGGGGATTCACCCCTCCACTTT.